This T cell receptor beta chain was observed in a study of blood T cell repertoires in COVID-19. Whole-study context: The analysed material was cDNA or gDNA that came from T cells, B-cell-depleted T cells, or PBMCs.

Clones were sequenced by immunoSEQ multiplex PCR, and TCRdb holds only the in-frame ones, with some missing. The sample lists roughly 500,000 clones, about 91% occurring once. Seattle patients were enrolled during active infection and followed longitudinally. The germline V gene encodes CDR1 SGHNT and CDR2 YYREEE (reference sequence). CDR3 length equals 14 residues. J was trimmed by 11 bases and V by 3 bases; bases with no gene match: 10. The sample taken for sequencing was peripheral blood. The chain has TRBV5-4 and TRBJ1-1, with TRBD1 matching 10 bases. The TCR was taken from a man aged 18 to 29 with COVID-19, enrolled during active disease. CDR3 in amino acids: CASSYMGQGLGAFF. DNA for the CDR3: TGTGCCAGCAGCTACATGGGACAGGGGCTGGGGGCTTTCTTT. Complete variable domain (other parts from reference TRBV5-4 and TRBJ1-1): ETGVTQSPTHLIKTRGQQVTLRCSSQSGHNTVSWYQQALGQGPQFIFQYYREEENGRGNFPPRFSGLQFPNYSSELNVNALELDDSALYLCASSYMGQGLGAFFGQGTRLTVV.